One and the same sample provided the 26 T cell receptor beta chains below, sequenced in a study of shared T cell receptors in the human thymus. Assay: immunoSEQ multiplex PCR; the TCRdb copy retains only in-frame clones and omits some. The table shows about 660,000 clones, with more than 70% occurring only once. In addition, the sample was reused for a study of human thymus T cells.

The sample consisted of thymocytes. The receptors were sampled from a boy under three years old with a congenital heart defect.

This sequence joins TRBV19 and TRBJ1-3, with unresolved D. This CDR3 is built from 13 residues. V was clipped by 10 bases and J by 2 bases, with 12 bases between them. The germline CDR1 and CDR2 sequences are LNHDA and SQIVND (reference sequence). This chain's CDR3 is CATTQRAGNTIYF. The CDR3 DNA is TGTGCCACTACCCAGCGAGCTGGAAACACCATATATTTT.

This clone appeared a single time. The rearrangement uses TRBV27 and TRBJ2-7, with 9 bases identical to TRBD1. This CDR3 is 16 amino acids long. Germline trimming cut 1 base from V and 5 bases from J; bases unmatched to any gene: 9. Looked up from germline, CDR1 is MNHEY and CDR2 is SMNVEV (reference sequence). CDR3 bases: TGTGCCAGCAGTTTATTGCCCGGGACAGGGATCCACGAGCAGTACTTC. It encodes CASSLLPGTGIHEQYF.

The chain joins TRBV18 to TRBJ1-2; 9 nucleotides agree with TRBD1. CDR3 length: 14 amino acids. Germline CDR1 KGHSH, CDR2 LQKENI. The V segment lost 3 bases and the J segment 4 bases; nucleotides outside the gene matches: 3. DNA for the CDR3: TGTGCCAGCTCACCTGGGACAGGGACCTATGGCTACACCTTC. Protein product: CASSPGTGTYGYTF. Complete variable domain (other parts from reference TRBV18 and TRBJ1-2): NAGVMQNPRHLVRRRGQEARLRCSPMKGHSHVYWYRQLPEEGLKFMVYLQKENIIDESGMPKERFSAEFPKEGPSILRIQQVVRGDSAAYFCASSPGTGTYGYTFGSGTRLTVV.

J is TRBJ2-2 and V is TRBV28; a weak D match, TRBD1 (6 bases). V lost 9 bases to trimming and J lost 6 bases, with 17 bases between them. The CDR3 is 14 residues long. Germline V gene data show CDR1 as MDHEN and CDR2 as SYDVKM. In DNA, the CDR3 is TGTGCCAGTCTGTACAGGGAACAGTCCGGGGAGCTGTTTTTT. Encoded protein: CASLYREQSGELFF.

This chain links TRBV5-8 with TRBJ2-7; the match to TRBD2 covers 12 bases. The CDR3 has 17 amino acids. Germline CDR1 reads SGHTS; CDR2 reads YDEGEE. The trim removed 2 bases at V and 3 bases at J, leaving 9 bases unmatched. The CDR3 loop is CASSFSDLAGGFYEQYF. The CDR3 DNA follows: TGTGCCAGCAGCTTCTCCGACCTAGCGGGAGGGTTCTACGAGCAGTACTTC.

There are a few counts of this clone. V is TRBV6-5 and J is TRBJ2-7, with 11 bases lining up with TRBD1. Germline assignment: CDR1 MNHEY and CDR2 SVGAGI. CDR3 size: 15 residues. The V and J ends lost 5 bases and 3 bases, in that order; junction bases with no gene match: 6. The CDR3 loop reads CASSPGDRGFYEQYF. Written as DNA, the CDR3 is TGTGCCAGCAGTCCGGGGGACAGGGGGTTCTACGAGCAGTACTTC.

The V gene is TRBV6-4, the J gene TRBJ2-3; 11 positions agree with TRBD2. The CDR3 consists of 14 residues. The germline V gene encodes CDR1 MRHNA and CDR2 SNTAGT. The trim removed 6 bases at V and 4 bases at J, leaving 3 bases unmatched. The CDR3 reads CASSHSGRADTQYF. CDR3 nucleotides: TGTGCCAGCAGCCATAGCGGGAGGGCAGATACGCAGTATTTT.

The J gene is TRBJ1-1, the V gene TRBV29-1; 8 bases are shared with TRBD1. Unmatched junction bases numbered 7, after V lost 2 bases and J lost 2 bases. CDR1 and CDR2 from the germline V gene are SQVTM and ANQGSEA. The CDR3 is made up of 15 amino acids. CDR3 nucleotides: TGCAGCGTTGAAATATCAGGGGGCCTAAACACTGAAGCTTTCTTT. Its translation is CSVEISGGLNTEAFF.

The chain is built from TRBV11-2 and TRBJ2-3, with TRBD2 identical over 10 bases. The germline CDR1 and CDR2 sequences are SGHAT and FQNNGV. V lost 4 bases and J lost 4; bases outside the gene matches: 11. This CDR3 is 17 amino acids long. Here the CDR3 DNA reads TGTGCCAGCAGCTGGGGTGGAGCGGGAGGGCCCGCAGATACGCAGTATTTT. Encoded protein: CASSWGGAGGPADTQYF.

The CDR3 loop reads CASRHRGNNSPLHF. In nucleotides, the CDR3 is TGTGCCAGCAGACACCGTGGTAATAATTCACCCCTCCACTTT. The V gene is TRBV6-6, the J gene TRBJ1-6, with no clear D. Germline V lookup: CDR1 MNHNY, CDR2 SVGAGI (reference sequence). The CDR3 loop spans 14 amino acids. With 6 bases removed from V and 5 bases from J, the gap between germline ends came to 11 bases.

This rearrangement joins TRBV2 to TRBJ1-5, with 8 bases lining up with TRBD1. The CDR3 runs 14 residues. With V trimmed by 8 bases and J by 9 bases, 12 bases remained unmatched. CDR1 is SNHLY, CDR2 FYNNEI, per germline. CDR3 bases: TGTGCCAGCCGGACCGGACAGGGCATAAGGCCCCAGCATTTT. Its translation: CASRTGQGIRPQHF.

This chain connects TRBV14 to TRBJ1-1; the D is unclear. Germline V gene sequence: CDR1 SGHDN, CDR2 FVKESK. V was pared by 4 bases and J by 6 bases, with 12 bases between. The CDR3 is made up of 13 amino acids. CDR3: CASSRHGEAEAFF. DNA for the CDR3: TGTGCCAGCAGCCGCCACGGGGAGGCTGAAGCTTTCTTT.

The V and J genes are TRBV5-1 and TRBJ2-1, with D unclear. The CDR3 totals 17 residues. Germline V CDR1 and CDR2: SGHRS, YFSETQ. The V and J ends lost 5 bases and 0 bases respectively, with 18 bases between them. DNA of the CDR3: TGCGCCAGCAGTCCGAAGCCTTTTCTTAGCTCCTACAATGAGCAGTTCTTC. Amino acids: CASSPKPFLSSYNEQFF.

This chain connects TRBV6-5 to TRBJ2-7; possible D gene TRBD1, 6 bases. The CDR3 loop spans 15 amino acids. Germline V gene lookup returns CDR1 MNHEY and CDR2 SVGAGI. The V and J ends lost 2 bases and 4 bases respectively, with 15 bases between them. The CDR3 coding sequence is TGTGCCAGCAGTTACCGAATCGGGACATCTTACGAGCAGTACTTC. Amino acid sequence: CASSYRIGTSYEQYF.

The chain carries TRBV6-6 and TRBJ1-4; no firm D call. Germline V CDR1 and CDR2: MNHNY, SVGAGI (reference sequence). This CDR3 has 14 residues. V lost 5 bases and J 7 bases, leaving 14 bases between the germline ends. The CDR3: CASSNQALGEKLFF. The DNA of the CDR3 is TGTGCCAGCAGTAACCAGGCCCTGGGTGAAAAACTGTTTTTT.

Points on this clone: The junction departs from germline at one end; a sequencing error may be responsible. The V call is TRBV28, the J call TRBJ2-7, with D possibly being TRBD2 (6 bases). Germline lookup yields CDR1 MDHEN and CDR2 SYDVKM. The CDR3 has 14 residues. CDR3 protein: CASSVWDLSSEQYF. CDR3 nucleotide sequence: TGTGCCAGCAGTGTATGGGACTTATCCTCCGAGCAGTACTTC.

This clone was observed a few times. The chain employs TRBV19 and TRBJ1-1; D gene ambiguous. Trimming took 7 bases from V and 7 from J, leaving 16 bases between them. This CDR3 contains 13 residues. Germline CDR1 and CDR2: LNHDA and SQIVND (reference sequence). This chain's CDR3 is CASTIPGIIEAFF. The CDR3 nucleotides read TGTGCCAGTACCATCCCCGGGATCATTGAAGCTTTCTTT.

V is TRBV27 and J is TRBJ1-6; unclear D gene. Trimming took 5 bases from V and 11 from J, leaving 16 bases between them. Germline CDR1 is MNHEY and CDR2 is SMNVEV (reference sequence). The CDR3 length is 14 residues. CDR3 sequence (DNA): TGTGCCAGCAGTCCTCGATTCCCAGGCCCACCCCTCCACTTT. The encoded protein is CASSPRFPGPPLHF.

The rearrangement joins TRBV27 to TRBJ2-3, with 10 bases lining up with TRBD1. Germline values: CDR1 MNHEY, CDR2 SMNVEV (reference sequence). With 1 base clipped from V and 6 bases from J, the junction kept 7 bases outside the gene matches. There are 16 residues in the CDR3. The CDR3 is CASSLLKGQGWDTQYF. CDR3 nucleotides: TGTGCCAGCAGTTTATTAAAGGGACAGGGGTGGGATACGCAGTATTTT.

This clone was counted between two and nine times. Here the CDR3 reads CASSAKGAGNTIYF. CDR3 in DNA: TGTGCCAGCAGTGCAAAAGGGGCCGGAAACACCATATATTTT. The V gene is TRBV6-1, the J gene TRBJ1-3, with TRBD1 as a possible D gene (5 bases). Per the germline V gene, CDR1 is MNHNS and CDR2 is SASEGT. CDR3 size: 14 residues. Trimming shortened V by 4 bases and J by 4 bases, and 11 bases separated the two germline ends.

The gene calls are TRBV4-3 and TRBJ2-3, with D perhaps TRBD2 (5 bases). Germline values: CDR1 LGHNA, CDR2 YSLEER. Trimming stripped 0 bases from V and 3 bases from J, with 10 bases between. The CDR3 runs 15 residues. The CDR3 nucleotides read TGCGCCAGCAGCCAAGATACGGTAGCGACAGATACGCAGTATTTT. The encoded protein is CASSQDTVATDTQYF.

The rearrangement joins TRBV6-4 to TRBJ2-4; possible D gene TRBD1, 6 bases. The CDR3 contains 11 residues. CDR1 and CDR2 (germline): MRHNA, SNTAGT. Trimming removed 10 bases at V and 6 bases at J, with 10 bases between. CDR3 sequence (DNA): TGTGCCAAACAGGGCGCAAACATTCAGTACTTC. Translated, it gives CAKQGANIQYF.

The chain carries TRBV28 and TRBJ1-6, with TRBD1 as a possible D gene (6 bases). The V gene lost 6 bases and the J gene lost 4 bases, with 16 bases spanning the gap. Germline V gives CDR1 MDHEN, CDR2 SYDVKM. CDR3 length equals 16 residues. CDR3 bases: TGTGCCAGCAGCCGTCAGGGGTGGGATTATAATTCACCCCTCCACTTT. Translated: CASSRQGWDYNSPLHF.

The genes are TRBV4-2 and TRBJ2-7; a weak D match, TRBD1 (5 bases). CDR3 length: 14 amino acids. Germline loops: CDR1 LGHNA, CDR2 YNFKEQ. Between the trimmed V and J ends, which lost 1 base and 7 bases, there was a span of 14 bases. The CDR3 here is CASSQGRNRYEQYF. CDR3 DNA: TGTGCCAGCAGCCAAGGGCGTAACAGGTATGAGCAGTACTTC.

The chain uses TRBV28 and TRBJ2-3; 7 bases fit TRBD2. There are 14 residues in the CDR3. Trimming removed 9 bases from V and 4 bases from J; junction bases left unmatched: 10. Germline CDR1 and CDR2: MDHEN and SYDVKM. The CDR3 is CASQLAYMADTQYF. DNA for the CDR3: TGTGCCAGTCAACTAGCGTATATGGCAGATACGCAGTATTTT.

With regard to this clone: At one boundary the junction diverges from the germline segment, which might be a read error. The J gene is TRBJ2-5, the V gene TRBV5-6, with 11 positions matching TRBD1. The germline V gene has CDR1 SGHDT and CDR2 YYEEEE. The CDR3 covers 14 residues. In DNA form, the CDR3 reads TGTGCCAGCAGCTCGTGGACAGGGGGCTTCGGTCTAGACTTC. As protein: CASSSWTGGFGLDF.